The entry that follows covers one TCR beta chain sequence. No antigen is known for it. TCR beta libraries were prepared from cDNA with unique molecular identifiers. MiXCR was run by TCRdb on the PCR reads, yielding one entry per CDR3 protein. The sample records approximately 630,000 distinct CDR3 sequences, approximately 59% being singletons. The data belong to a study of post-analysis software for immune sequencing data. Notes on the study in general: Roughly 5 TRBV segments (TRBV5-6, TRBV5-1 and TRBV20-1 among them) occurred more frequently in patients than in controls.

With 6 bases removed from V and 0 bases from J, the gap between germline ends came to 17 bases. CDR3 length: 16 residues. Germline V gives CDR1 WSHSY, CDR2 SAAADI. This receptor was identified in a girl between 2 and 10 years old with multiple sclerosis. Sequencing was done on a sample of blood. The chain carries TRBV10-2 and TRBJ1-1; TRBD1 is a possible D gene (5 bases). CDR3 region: CASSRRGAVMNTEAFF. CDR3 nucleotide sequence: TGCGCCAGCAGCCGACGCGGGGCTGTGATGAACACTGAAGCTTTCTTT.